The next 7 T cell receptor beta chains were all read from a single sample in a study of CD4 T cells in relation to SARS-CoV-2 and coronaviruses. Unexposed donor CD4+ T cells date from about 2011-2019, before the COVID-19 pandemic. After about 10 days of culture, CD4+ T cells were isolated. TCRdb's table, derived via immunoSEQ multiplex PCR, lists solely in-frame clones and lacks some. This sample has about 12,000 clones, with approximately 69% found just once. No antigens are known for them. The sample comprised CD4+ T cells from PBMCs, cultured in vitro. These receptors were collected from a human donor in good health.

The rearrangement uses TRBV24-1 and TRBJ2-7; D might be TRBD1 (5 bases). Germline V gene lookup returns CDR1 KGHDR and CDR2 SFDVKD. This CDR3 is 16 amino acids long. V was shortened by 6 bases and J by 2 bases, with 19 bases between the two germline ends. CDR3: CATSPSDPKGPYEQYF. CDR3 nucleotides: TGTGCCACCAGTCCATCCGACCCGAAGGGGCCCTACGAGCAGTACTTC.

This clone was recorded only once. CDR3 sequence reads: CASSPDRDQPQHF. The CDR3 DNA is TGTGCCAGCTCACCAGATAGAGATCAGCCCCAGCATTTT. This rearrangement joins TRBV18 to TRBJ1-5; D gene uncertain. V was clipped by 2 bases and J by 5 bases, with 7 bases between them. CDR1 is KGHSH and CDR2 is LQKENI in the germline V gene. The CDR3 runs to 13 residues.

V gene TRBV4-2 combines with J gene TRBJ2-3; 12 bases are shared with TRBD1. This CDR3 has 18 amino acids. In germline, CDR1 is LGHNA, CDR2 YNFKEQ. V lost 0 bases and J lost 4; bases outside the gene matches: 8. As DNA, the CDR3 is TGTGCCAGCAGCCAAGAAATTTCGGGACAGGGGGCGGCAGATACGCAGTATTTT. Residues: CASSQEISGQGAADTQYF.

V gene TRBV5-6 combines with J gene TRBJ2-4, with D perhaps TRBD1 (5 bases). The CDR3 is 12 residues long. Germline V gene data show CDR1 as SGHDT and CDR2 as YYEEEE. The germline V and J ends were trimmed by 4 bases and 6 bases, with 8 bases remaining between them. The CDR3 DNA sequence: TGTGCCAGCAGCCGCCAGGGAAACATTCAGTACTTC. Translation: CASSRQGNIQYF.

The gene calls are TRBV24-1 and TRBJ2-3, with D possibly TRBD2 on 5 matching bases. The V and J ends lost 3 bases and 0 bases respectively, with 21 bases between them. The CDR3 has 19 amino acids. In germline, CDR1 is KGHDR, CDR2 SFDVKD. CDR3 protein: CATSDTIGSAAKSTDTQYF. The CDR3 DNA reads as TGTGCCACCAGTGATACAATTGGCTCAGCGGCAAAAAGCACAGATACGCAGTATTTT.

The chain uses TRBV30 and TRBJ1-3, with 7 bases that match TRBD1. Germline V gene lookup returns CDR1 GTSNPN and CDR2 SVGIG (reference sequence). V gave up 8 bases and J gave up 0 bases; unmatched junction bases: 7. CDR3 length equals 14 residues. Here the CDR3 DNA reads TGTGCCAGCCCCAGGGGGGGCTCTGGAAACACCATATATTTT. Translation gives CASPRGGSGNTIYF.

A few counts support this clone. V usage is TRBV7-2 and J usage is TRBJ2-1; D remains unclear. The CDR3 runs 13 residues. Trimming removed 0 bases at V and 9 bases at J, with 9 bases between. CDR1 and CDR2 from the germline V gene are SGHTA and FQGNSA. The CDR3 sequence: CASSLASLGEQFF. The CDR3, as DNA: TGTGCCAGCAGCTTAGCGTCTCTAGGTGAGCAGTTCTTC.